The 22 T cell receptor beta chains reported below all come from one sample, sequenced in a study of shared clonotypes between healthy human individuals. Sequenced by immunoSEQ multiplex PCR; TCRdb stores in-frame clones only, minus some. In the table there are 400,000 to 600,000 clones, nearly 80% of which are singletons. Source material: PBMCs. Every receptor here comes from a woman aged 40-49 years in good health. Some clones in this sample may be carry-over from other donors' samples.

V is TRBV7-8 and J is TRBJ1-5; the D gene is possibly TRBD1 (6 bases). This CDR3 is built from 17 residues. The V gene's germline CDR1 is SGHVS and CDR2 FQNEAQ. Trimming took off 5 bases at V and 0 bases at J, with 17 bases between the two ends. DNA for the CDR3: TGTGCCAGCAGCCAAGGGGGGGGCGTTTATAGCAATCAGCCCCAGCATTTT. Amino acids: CASSQGGGVYSNQPQHF.

A note on this clone: Other nucleotide sequences from this sample produce the same CDR3. The V gene is TRBV19, the J gene TRBJ1-2; D is ambiguous. V lost 2 bases and J 1 base, leaving 8 bases between the germline ends. The CDR3 contains 14 residues. Germline V CDR1 and CDR2: LNHDA, SQIVND (reference sequence). The CDR3, as DNA: TGTGCCAGTAGTATAAATGGAGATAACTATGGCTACACCTTC. This sequence encodes CASSINGDNYGYTF.

This chain connects TRBV5-4 to TRBJ2-1; 16 nucleotides match TRBD2. In germline, CDR1 is SGHNT, CDR2 YYREEE (reference sequence). The CDR3 covers 17 residues. Germline trimming cut 4 bases from V and 1 base from J; bases unmatched to any gene: 2. CDR3 coding DNA: TGTGCCAGCAGCGCGGGACTAGCGGGAGGGTCCTACAATGAGCAGTTCTTC. Protein sequence: CASSAGLAGGSYNEQFF.

The chain recombines TRBV6-1 with TRBJ2-2; TRBD1 agrees at 7 bases. The CDR3 loop spans 15 amino acids. CDR1 MNHNS and CDR2 SASEGT come from the germline V gene. V was pared by 4 bases and J by 5 bases, with 7 bases of the junction left unmatched. CDR3 in DNA: TGTGCCAGCAGTGTAAGACAGGGATGGACCGGGGAGCTGTTTTTT. It yields the protein CASSVRQGWTGELFF.

This chain connects TRBV2 to TRBJ1-6; D gene ambiguous. The CDR3 consists of 13 residues. Trimming pared 6 bases from V and 9 bases from J, leaving 12 bases between. Germline CDR1 reads SNHLY; CDR2 reads FYNNEI. For the CDR3, the DNA is TGTGCCAGCAGAGCGCAACAGTTTTCACCCCTCCACTTT. Translation gives CASRAQQFSPLHF.

V gene TRBV28 combines with J gene TRBJ2-7; TRBD2 matches 9 bases. Germline CDR1 and CDR2: MDHEN and SYDVKM. This CDR3 is 15 amino acids long. V shed 2 bases and J 7 bases; nucleotides not matched to a gene: 9. The CDR3 bases are TGTGCCAGCAGTTTAGTCTTGGCGGGAGGGCGGGAGCAGTACTTC. Translating gives CASSLVLAGGREQYF.

V usage is TRBV5-1 and J usage is TRBJ1-1, with D uncertain. This CDR3 is 14 amino acids long. V was shortened by 0 bases and J by 3 bases, with 9 bases between the two germline ends. Germline CDR1 SGHRS, CDR2 YFSETQ. The CDR3 DNA follows: TGCGCCAGCAGCTTGGCCGTGGGTGACACTGAAGCTTTCTTT. It specifies CASSLAVGDTEAFF.

The chain recombines TRBV29-1 with TRBJ2-1; 11 positions match TRBD1. The length of the CDR3 is 14 residues. The germline CDR1 and CDR2 sequences are SQVTM and ANQGSEA. The V gene end was trimmed by 7 bases and the J gene end by 8 bases; junction bases not matched to a gene: 10. The CDR3, as DNA: TGCAGCGCAAAGGTTCCGGGACAGGGGGATGAGCAGTTCTTC. Translated: CSAKVPGQGDEQFF.

The rearrangement uses TRBV7-9 and TRBJ2-1; TRBD1 matches 9 bases. The CDR3 has 11 amino acids. The V gene end was trimmed by 5 bases and the J gene end by 15 bases; junction bases not matched to a gene: 5. CDR1 SEHNR and CDR2 FQNEAQ come from the germline V gene (reference sequence). This chain's CDR3 is CASSLGQGSFF. The CDR3 DNA follows: TGTGCCAGCAGCCTCGGACAGGGGTCGTTCTTC.

V and J are TRBV2 and TRBJ1-5; D is ambiguous. The V gene lost 6 bases and the J gene lost 0 bases, with 12 bases spanning the gap. The V gene's germline CDR1 is SNHLY and CDR2 FYNNEI. CDR3 size: 15 residues. CDR3 loop: CASSSLGYSNQPQHF. CDR3 sequence (DNA): TGTGCCAGCAGCAGCCTGGGGTATAGCAATCAGCCCCAGCATTTT.

This sequence joins TRBV28 and TRBJ1-5, with 9 bases identical to TRBD1. The V gene end was trimmed by 9 bases and the J gene end by 1 base; junction bases not matched to a gene: 10. CDR1 and CDR2 (germline): MDHEN, SYDVKM. This CDR3 is 16 amino acids long. CDR3 nucleotides: TGTGCCAGTTTGAGCTACAGGGGGCGGAGCAATCAGCCCCAGCATTTT. Encoded protein: CASLSYRGRSNQPQHF.

CDR3: CASSLYRNSGNTIYF. CDR3 DNA sequence: TGTGCCAGCAGTTTGTACAGGAACTCTGGAAACACCATATATTTT. The rearrangement joins TRBV28 to TRBJ1-3; D perhaps matches TRBD1 (5 bases). Trimming pared 3 bases from V and 0 bases from J, leaving 9 bases between. The CDR3 consists of 15 residues. The germline gives CDR1 MDHEN, CDR2 SYDVKM.

The chain recombines TRBV7-2 with TRBJ2-7, with 7 bases that match TRBD2. J lost 1 base, V lost 1 base, and 4 bases had no gene match. The CDR3 sequence is 15 residues long. CDR1 and CDR2 (germline): SGHTA, FQGNSA. CDR3 sequence reads: CASSLGASGSYEQYF. The CDR3 nucleotides read TGTGCCAGCAGCTTAGGGGCTAGCGGTTCCTACGAGCAGTACTTC.

A word on this clone: Other DNA sequences within the sample encode an identical CDR3. The chain uses TRBV6-1 and TRBJ1-5; 7 bases align to TRBD1. This CDR3 is 13 amino acids long. Unmatched junction bases numbered 3, after V lost 7 bases and J lost 3 bases. Germline V gene data show CDR1 as MNHNS and CDR2 as SASEGT. In nucleotides, the CDR3 is TGTGCCAGCAAGGGACAGTACAATCAGCCCCAGCATTTT. Protein product: CASKGQYNQPQHF.

This sequence joins TRBV27 and TRBJ1-5; D is possibly TRBD1 (6 bases). The CDR3 sequence is 15 residues long. Looked up from germline, CDR1 is MNHEY and CDR2 is SMNVEV (reference sequence). The V end was cut by 5 bases, the J end by 4 bases, with 15 bases between. The chain's CDR3 is CASSTYRAPNQPQHF. The DNA of the CDR3 is TGTGCCAGCAGTACTTACAGGGCCCCAAATCAGCCCCAGCATTTT.

The chain combines TRBV6-5 with TRBJ1-2; D gene uncertain. Trimming shortened V by 3 bases and J by 8 bases, and 19 bases separated the two germline ends. The CDR3 loop spans 15 amino acids. CDR1 is MNHEY and CDR2 is SVGAGI in the germline V gene. The CDR3 DNA reads as TGTGCCAGCAGTTATTCACCGGCTTCGTTCGGCGGCTACACCTTC. It codes for CASSYSPASFGGYTF.

The chain links TRBV7-3 to TRBJ2-7; D is unclear. V was pared by 1 base and J by 8 bases, with 12 bases between. CDR1 and CDR2 from the germline V gene are SGHTA and FQGTGA. CDR3 size: 13 residues. Here the CDR3 DNA reads TGTGCCAGCAGCTTAAACGCCGGGTCCCAGCAGTACTTC. This codes for CASSLNAGSQQYF.

The chain combines TRBV4-2 with TRBJ2-1; perhaps TRBD1 as D (6 bases). Trimming left V 0 bases short and J 3 bases short, with 12 bases between. CDR1 LGHNA and CDR2 YNFKEQ come from the germline V gene. The CDR3 length is 16 residues. The CDR3 DNA follows: TGTGCCAGCAGCCAAGAAGGGGGTAATGTCTACAATGAGCAGTTCTTC. Encoded protein: CASSQEGGNVYNEQFF.

The J gene is TRBJ2-1, the V gene TRBV9; 8 nucleotides agree with TRBD2. Trimming at V came to 4 bases and at J to 3 bases, leaving 6 bases not matched to a gene. This CDR3 has 15 residues. Germline V gives CDR1 SGDLS, CDR2 YYNGEE. This CDR3 reads CASSRTSRDYNEQFF. CDR3 DNA: TGTGCCAGCAGCCGGACTAGCCGGGACTACAATGAGCAGTTCTTC.

This clone was counted between two and nine times. The sample holds other DNA sequences that translate to the same CDR3. J is TRBJ2-7 and V is TRBV10-3, with unresolved D. CDR3 length: 11 amino acids. The V gene lost 2 bases and the J gene lost 2 bases, with 1 base spanning the gap. Germline V gene sequence: CDR1 ENHRY, CDR2 SYGVKD. CDR3 nucleotides: TGTGCCATCAGTGAGGCCTACGAGCAGTACTTC. Its protein is CAISEAYEQYF.

This clone has only a few counts. The rearrangement joins TRBV7-2 to TRBJ2-7; 13 nucleotides match TRBD2. The trim removed 5 bases at V and 6 bases at J, leaving 13 bases unmatched. The CDR3 extends over 17 amino acids. Germline V lookup: CDR1 SGHTA, CDR2 FQGNSA. The chain's CDR3 is CASSRTSGRALLGEQYF. As DNA, the CDR3 is TGTGCCAGCAGCCGAACTAGCGGGAGGGCACTTCTGGGCGAGCAGTACTTC. The whole variable domain, remainder taken from reference TRBV7-2 and TRBJ2-7, is GAGVSQSPSNKVTEKGKDVELRCDPISGHTALYWYRQSLGQGLEFLIYFQGNSAPDKSGLPSDRFSAERTGGSVSTLTIQRTQQEDSAVYLCASSRTSGRALLGEQYFGPGTRLTVT.

The V gene is TRBV5-1, the J gene TRBJ2-5, with 7 nucleotides matching TRBD2. CDR3 size: 15 residues. Per germline, CDR1 SGHRS and CDR2 YFSETQ. V gave up 0 bases and J gave up 4 bases; unmatched junction bases: 6. CDR3 in amino acids: CASSLGLAPGETQYF. The CDR3 coding sequence is TGCGCCAGCAGCTTGGGACTAGCTCCGGGAGAGACCCAGTACTTC.